The 32 T cell receptor beta chains below were found in one sample sequenced in a study of beta chain features in type 1 diabetes. Points from the study as a whole: Moderate yet significant TCRB CDR3 shortening was seen in Type 1 diabetes patients in all four CD4+ subsets.

These receptors' antigens are unknown. Reverse transcribing all isolated RNA meant expressed TCRB transcripts were sequenced. The data were produced by immunoSEQ multiplex PCR, yet TCRdb's version contains in-frame clones alone and is incomplete. The sample carries 300,000 or so clones, approximately 15% recorded once. The sequencing input was naive CD4+ T cells from blood. The receptors were gathered from a woman aged 18 to 35 with type 1 diabetes.

This clone was recorded a few times. This chain uses TRBV15 with TRBJ1-2; no clear D gene. The V gene lost 1 base and the J gene lost 7 bases, with 7 bases spanning the gap. CDR3 length equals 12 residues. CDR1 and CDR2 from the germline V gene are LNHNV and YYDKDF (reference sequence). In DNA form, the CDR3 reads TGTGCCACCAGCAGAGTTTCCTCTGGCTACACCTTC. Translating it yields CATSRVSSGYTF. Full variable domain (missing parts from reference TRBV15 and TRBJ1-2): DAMVIQNPRYQVTQFGKPVTLSCSQTLNHNVMYWYQQKSSQAPKLLFHYYDKDFNNEADTPDNFQSRRPNTSFCFLDIRSPGLGDTAMYLCATSRVSSGYTFGSGTRLTVV.

The rearrangement links TRBV5-1 to TRBJ2-1, with 7 positions matching TRBD1. This CDR3 contains 16 residues. V lost 5 bases, J lost 0 bases, and 8 bases stayed unmatched. Per germline, CDR1 SGHRS and CDR2 YFSETQ. The CDR3 region is CASRLARGSSYNEQFF. CDR3 coding DNA: TGCGCCAGCAGGCTTGCCAGGGGGAGCTCCTACAATGAGCAGTTCTTC.

In this sample, this clone turned up a few times. V gene TRBV5-4 combines with J gene TRBJ1-4; a weak D match, TRBD1 (5 bases). CDR3 length: 14 amino acids. From germline, CDR1 is SGHNT and CDR2 YYREEE (reference sequence). V lost 2 bases and J lost 6, with 11 bases in between. The CDR3 DNA reads as TGTGCCAGCAGCTTAGGAGGGGCGGATGAAAAACTGTTTTTT. Protein: CASSLGGADEKLFF. Complete variable domain (other parts from reference TRBV5-4 and TRBJ1-4): ETGVTQSPTHLIKTRGQQVTLRCSSQSGHNTVSWYQQALGQGPQFIFQYYREEENGRGNFPPRFSGLQFPNYSSELNVNALELDDSALYLCASSLGGADEKLFFGSGTQLSVL.

The chain carries TRBV28 and TRBJ2-7; the match to TRBD1 covers 8 bases. J was trimmed by 9 bases and V by 10 bases; bases with no gene match: 20. This CDR3 has 15 residues. Germline V gene data show CDR1 as MDHEN and CDR2 as SYDVKM. The CDR3 DNA reads TGTGCCACCCTCCAGGGGGCAGGGGGCTTGGGGGGGCAGTACGTC. Its protein product is CATLQGAGGLGGQYV.

This clone was seen a few times. The genes are TRBV6-5 and TRBJ2-5; 9 nucleotides align to TRBD2. V was pared by 2 bases and J by 2 bases, with 3 bases of the junction left unmatched. Germline values: CDR1 MNHEY, CDR2 SVGAGI. The CDR3 is 15 amino acids. The CDR3 DNA reads TGTGCCAGCAGTTACGTCCTAGCGGGACAAGAGACCCAGTACTTC. Its protein is CASSYVLAGQETQYF.

This chain joins TRBV25-1 and TRBJ2-5; D gene unclear. Trimming removed 0 bases from V and 6 bases from J, with 8 bases in between. The CDR3 has 13 residues. The germline V gene has CDR1 MGHDK and CDR2 SYGVNS. The chain's CDR3 is CASSEYYLQTQYF. The CDR3 region has the DNA TGTGCCAGCAGTGAATATTATCTACAGACCCAGTACTTC. The full variable domain, its missing parts supplied by reference TRBV25-1 and TRBJ2-5, is EADIYQTPRYLVIGTGKKITLECSQTMGHDKMYWYQQDPGMELHLIHYSYGVNSTEKGDLSSESTVSRIRTEHFPLTLESARPSHTSQYLCASSEYYLQTQYFGPGTRLLVL.

This clone has only a few counts. This chain links TRBV9 with TRBJ2-7, with D possibly being TRBD1 (6 bases). This CDR3 comprises 15 residues. The germline gives CDR1 SGDLS, CDR2 YYNGEE. Trimming pared 0 bases from V and 1 base from J, leaving 11 bases between. The CDR3 bases are TGTGCCAGCAGCGTAGGGGCGACAGGTTCCTACGAGCAGTACTTC. This sequence encodes CASSVGATGSYEQYF.

This clone was detected only a few times. The J gene is TRBJ2-7, the V gene TRBV28, with TRBD1 matching 9 bases. Looked up from germline, CDR1 is MDHEN and CDR2 is SYDVKM. This CDR3 is 14 amino acids long. Unmatched junction bases numbered 6, after V lost 6 bases and J lost 3 bases. The CDR3 bases are TGTGCCAGCAGCCGGGACAGGGATGTCTACGAGCAGTACTTC. Translation: CASSRDRDVYEQYF.

This clone occurred a few times. The V gene is TRBV4-2, the J gene TRBJ2-1; 10 bases are shared with TRBD2. The junction had 2 bases not matched to a gene; V was cut back by 4 bases and J by 2 bases. CDR1 LGHNA and CDR2 YNFKEQ come from the germline V gene. The CDR3 covers 15 residues. CDR3 in DNA: TGTGCCAGCAGCCCTAGCGGGAGCACCTACAATGAGCAGTTCTTC. Amino acids: CASSPSGSTYNEQFF.

CDR3 sequence: CASSPNGYSYNEQFF. DNA for the CDR3: TGTGCCAGCTCACCCAACGGGTACTCCTACAATGAGCAGTTCTTC. The V and J genes are TRBV18 and TRBJ2-1; D unresolved. CDR3 size: 15 residues. V was pared by 3 bases and J by 0 bases, with 9 bases between. Germline CDR1 KGHSH, CDR2 LQKENI.

This clone has only a few counts. The V call is TRBV5-6, the J call TRBJ2-3; 7 nucleotides match TRBD1. J was trimmed by 3 bases and V by 3 bases; bases with no gene match: 7. CDR3 length: 15 amino acids. The V gene's germline CDR1 is SGHDT and CDR2 YYEEEE. The chain's CDR3 is CASSWTGVGTDTQYF. Written as DNA, the CDR3 is TGTGCCAGCAGCTGGACAGGTGTGGGGACAGATACGCAGTATTTT.

This clone came up a few times. The V gene is TRBV4-1, the J gene TRBJ2-7; 9 bases are a match to TRBD2. CDR3 length: 14 residues. The V and J ends lost 4 bases and 0 bases, in that order; junction bases with no gene match: 1. CDR1 is MGHRA, CDR2 YSYEKL, per germline. CDR3 DNA: TGCGCCAGCAGCCCTAGCGGGACCTCCTACGAGCAGTACTTC. Residues: CASSPSGTSYEQYF.

This clone was detected only a few times. The rearrangement uses TRBV5-1 and TRBJ2-1; 10 bases map to TRBD1. CDR3 length: 18 residues. The germline gives CDR1 SGHRS, CDR2 YFSETQ. The J segment lost 8 bases and the V segment lost 0 bases, leaving 14 bases of the junction unmatched. DNA of the CDR3: TGCGCCAGCAGCTTGGCCCCAAAGTCCGGGACAGGGGTTCATGAGCAGTTCTTC. Residues: CASSLAPKSGTGVHEQFF.

This sequence joins TRBV25-1 and TRBJ2-4; TRBD1 matches 7 bases. Trimming at V came to 7 bases and at J to 4 bases, leaving 7 bases not matched to a gene. Germline lookup yields CDR1 MGHDK and CDR2 SYGVNS. CDR3 length: 14 residues. As DNA, the CDR3 is TGTGCCAGCACCCCACGGGACAGTAAAAACATTCAGTACTTC. Its protein product is CASTPRDSKNIQYF.

This clone was found a few times. The chain employs TRBV27 and TRBJ2-1; D gene unclear. This CDR3 contains 15 residues. Germline V lookup: CDR1 MNHEY, CDR2 SMNVEV (reference sequence). V was clipped by 6 bases and J by 10 bases, with 22 bases between them. CDR3 DNA: TGTGCCAGCAGCATATATAGACCTCAGGTTGGCGAGCAGTTCTTC. Encoded protein: CASSIYRPQVGEQFF.

The V gene is TRBV4-1, the J gene TRBJ2-2; D gene ambiguous. The germline gives CDR1 MGHRA, CDR2 YSYEKL. V was clipped by 3 bases and J by 4 bases, with 9 bases between them. The CDR3 is 14 amino acids. The DNA of the CDR3 is TGCGCCAGCAGCCATTACGCTATCACCGGGGAGCTGTTTTTT. Protein sequence: CASSHYAITGELFF.

This clone was seen repeatedly, ten times or more. This sequence joins TRBV23-1 and TRBJ2-2; TRBD1 matches at 10 bases. TRBV23-1 falls under the ORF class, with uncertain function. After removal of 4 bases from V and 6 bases from J, the junction contained 2 bases not matched to a gene. The CDR3 is 14 amino acids. The CDR3 loop reads CASSRQGAAGELFF. CDR3 nucleotides: TGCGCCAGCAGTCGACAGGGGGCAGCCGGGGAGCTGTTTTTT.

There are a few counts of this clone. The rearrangement uses TRBV2 and TRBJ1-5; D is unresolved. Germline V gives CDR1 SNHLY, CDR2 FYNNEI. The germline V and J ends were trimmed by 4 bases and 3 bases, with 10 bases remaining between them. The CDR3 covers 14 residues. CDR3 in DNA: TGTGCCAGCAGTGGAGGCGGCCCCAATCAGCCCCAGCATTTT. Its protein product is CASSGGGPNQPQHF.

The rearrangement uses TRBV5-6 and TRBJ2-5; weak D call: TRBD2 (5 bases). The CDR3 consists of 16 residues. The germline V and J ends were trimmed by 2 bases and 1 base, with 15 bases remaining between them. Germline CDR1 reads SGHDT; CDR2 reads YYEEEE. This chain's CDR3 is CASSFQLVMVQETQYF. CDR3 DNA: TGTGCCAGCAGCTTTCAACTAGTGATGGTCCAAGAGACCCAGTACTTC. Looking up the rest from reference TRBV5-6 and TRBJ2-5 gives the full variable domain: DAGVTQSPTHLIKTRGQQVTLRCSPKSGHDTVSWYQQALGQGPQFIFQYYEEEERQRGNFPDRFSGHQFPNYSSELNVNALLLGDSALYLCASSFQLVMVQETQYFGPGTRLLVL.

The chain has TRBV5-4 and TRBJ2-1; 11 positions agree with TRBD2. The CDR3 contains 17 residues. Germline V gives CDR1 SGHNT, CDR2 YYREEE (reference sequence). V was pared by 3 bases and J by 7 bases, with 12 bases of the junction left unmatched. For the CDR3, the DNA is TGTGCCAGCAGCTCCGGGACTAGCGGAGCGTCCGTAAATGAGCAGTTCTTC. Translating it yields CASSSGTSGASVNEQFF. Complete variable domain (other parts from reference TRBV5-4 and TRBJ2-1): ETGVTQSPTHLIKTRGQQVTLRCSSQSGHNTVSWYQQALGQGPQFIFQYYREEENGRGNFPPRFSGLQFPNYSSELNVNALELDDSALYLCASSSGTSGASVNEQFFGPGTRLTVL.

The CDR3 loop reads CASSPHGASNYEQYF. The CDR3 nucleotides read TGTGCCAGCAGTCCCCATGGGGCGTCCAATTACGAGCAGTACTTC. The gene calls are TRBV28 and TRBJ2-7, with TRBD1 as a possible D gene (5 bases). Germline V gene data show CDR1 as MDHEN and CDR2 as SYDVKM. The CDR3 is 15 amino acids. V was shortened by 5 bases and J by 4 bases, with 18 bases between the two germline ends. Together with reference TRBV28 and TRBJ2-7, the CDR3 gives the full variable domain: DVKVTQSSRYLVKRTGEKVFLECVQDMDHENMFWYRQDPGLGLRLIYFSYDVKMKEKGDIPEGYSVSREKKERFSLILESASTNQTSMYLCASSPHGASNYEQYFGPGTRLTVT.

The V call is TRBV27, the J call TRBJ2-2, with 12 bases fitting TRBD2. The CDR3 consists of 17 residues. Germline V gives CDR1 MNHEY, CDR2 SMNVEV (reference sequence). V was pared by 6 bases and J by 5 bases, with 10 bases of the junction left unmatched. The CDR3: CASRGLAGLVGTGELFF. The CDR3 DNA is TGTGCCAGCAGAGGACTAGCGGGACTCGTTGGGACCGGGGAGCTGTTTTTT.

The J gene is TRBJ2-3, the V gene TRBV7-2; D is perhaps TRBD1 (6 bases). Trimming left V 3 bases short and J 9 bases short, with 13 bases between. The germline gives CDR1 SGHTA, CDR2 FQGNSA. There are 13 residues in the CDR3. CDR3 sequence: CASSLTGSETQYF. The CDR3 nucleotides are TGTGCCAGCAGCTTGACAGGATCTGAAACGCAGTATTTT.

This clone was seen only a few times. The CDR3: CASSLAYETQYF. The CDR3 region has the DNA TGCGCCAGCAGCTTGGCTTATGAGACCCAGTACTTC. J is TRBJ2-5 and V is TRBV5-1; D is ambiguous. CDR1 is SGHRS, CDR2 YFSETQ, per germline. The CDR3 length is 12 residues. V was pared by 0 bases and J by 5 bases, with 5 bases between.

This clone appeared a few times. This chain links TRBV6-4 with TRBJ2-7, with D perhaps TRBD2 (5 bases). V shed 7 bases and J shed 1 base, with 14 bases lying between them. Looked up from germline, CDR1 is MRHNA and CDR2 is SNTAGT. CDR3 length equals 14 residues. The CDR3: CASISRADSYEQYF. The CDR3 nucleotides are TGTGCCAGCATAAGTCGAGCGGATTCCTACGAGCAGTACTTC.

This clone was seen a handful of times. The chain is built from TRBV29-1 and TRBJ1-2; 7 bases align to TRBD1. Germline V gives CDR1 SQVTM, CDR2 ANQGSEA. V gave up 7 bases and J gave up 6 bases; unmatched junction bases: 8. The CDR3 totals 12 residues. The CDR3 loop reads CSAVQGEDGYTF. The CDR3 DNA is TGCAGCGCCGTTCAGGGGGAGGATGGCTACACCTTC.

This chain joins TRBV7-2 and TRBJ2-4; perhaps TRBD2 as D (8 bases). Trimming shortened V by 8 bases and J by 9 bases, and 20 bases separated the two germline ends. Germline assignment: CDR1 SGHTA and CDR2 FQGNSA. The CDR3 spans 14 residues. Written as DNA, the CDR3 is TGTGCCAGCGCAGGGGGACTAGGTAATGGCATTCAGTACTTC. Residues: CASAGGLGNGIQYF.

V and J are TRBV28 and TRBJ2-2; possibly TRBD1 for D (6 bases). The ends were cut back, 1 base at V and 3 bases at J, with 9 bases in the middle. Germline V lookup: CDR1 MDHEN, CDR2 SYDVKM. The CDR3 is 15 residues long. CDR3 protein: CASSLSGDHTGELFF. The CDR3 coding sequence is TGTGCCAGCAGTTTATCAGGGGATCACACCGGGGAGCTGTTTTTT.

The CDR3 region has the DNA TGTGCCAGCAAGGGGATATTAAACACCGGGGAGCTGTTTTTT. Translation gives CASKGILNTGELFF. V is TRBV9 and J is TRBJ2-2, with TRBD1 as a possible D gene (5 bases). CDR3 length: 14 amino acids. V dropped 6 bases and J dropped 2 bases, with 11 bases sitting between them. Germline assignment: CDR1 SGDLS and CDR2 YYNGEE.

The V and J genes are TRBV7-2 and TRBJ2-2; the match to TRBD2 covers 12 bases. V shed 3 bases and J 5 bases; nucleotides not matched to a gene: 7. The CDR3 covers 17 residues. Germline assignment: CDR1 SGHTA and CDR2 FQGNSA. This CDR3 reads CASSFFRLAGETGELFF. The CDR3 region has the DNA TGTGCCAGCAGCTTCTTCCGACTAGCGGGGGAAACCGGGGAGCTGTTTTTT.

The chain carries TRBV5-1 and TRBJ2-6, with D uncertain. In germline, CDR1 is SGHRS, CDR2 YFSETQ. V lost 0 bases, J lost 2 bases, and 3 bases lay in between. CDR3 size: 14 residues. CDR3 nucleotides: TGCGCCAGCAGCTTGGCTCCTGGGGCCAACGTCCTGACTTTC. Its protein product is CASSLAPGANVLTF. Supplemented by reference TRBV5-1 and TRBJ2-6, the full variable domain reads KAGVTQTPRYLIKTRGQQVTLSCSPISGHRSVSWYQQTPGQGLQFLFEYFSETQRNKGNFPGRFSGRQFSNSRSEMNVSTLELGDSALYLCASSLAPGANVLTFGAGSRLTVL.

This rearrangement joins TRBV4-1 to TRBJ2-5; 7 bases map to TRBD2. The junction had 11 bases not matched to a gene; V was cut back by 4 bases and J by 0 bases. The CDR3 extends over 17 amino acids. Germline V lookup: CDR1 MGHRA, CDR2 YSYEKL. CDR3 sequence (DNA): TGCGCCAGCAGCCCGCGGGGAGGGGTGTCGTACCAAGAGACCCAGTACTTC. This translates into CASSPRGGVSYQETQYF.